This paragraph covers one T cell receptor beta chain sequence. 60 Vbeta and 13 Jbeta primers were used in PCR. Here immunoSEQ multiplex PCR was the method, and the copy in TCRdb shows in-frame clones only, minus some. The table includes about 31,000 clones, 55% to 80% detected once. Donors showed nominal health when sampled, although they likely had unrecorded immune exposures. The source of the sample is a study of cytomegalovirus exposure and HLA in healthy donors. Trimming cost V 2 bases and J 7 bases; bases outside gene matches: 6. This CDR3 has 14 residues. Looked up from germline, CDR1 is GTSNPN and CDR2 is SVGIG (reference sequence).

V and J are TRBV30 and TRBJ1-5, with TRBD1 identical over 9 bases. The TCR was taken from a man between 40 and 49 years old in good health and CMV-seropositive. Sequenced: PBMCs. CDR3 bases: TGTGCCTGGAGTCACCGGACAGGGGAACAGCCCCAGCATTTT. It specifies CAWSHRTGEQPQHF.